This T cell receptor (beta chain) stems from a study of graft-versus-host responses after intestinal transplantation. Profiling relied on immunoSEQ multiplex PCR, and the TCRdb table lists in-frame clones only, not all of them. Of over 65,000 clones listed, around 92% were seen once; the top ten hold about 0.67%. A note on this clone: Its target is unknown.

Findings and limits, study-wide: Present in recipient marrow, GvH clones included some that appeared first in ileum or blood.

There are 14 residues in the CDR3. CDR1 is SQVTM and CDR2 is ANQGSEA in the germline V gene. V gave up 4 bases and J gave up 1 base, with 11 bases separating them. This sequence joins TRBV29-1 and TRBJ1-3; D is ambiguous. The receptor's source is a human patient who received an intestinal transplant, so some T cells may come from the graft donor. This specimen consisted of PBMCs, obtained 98 days after intestinal transplantation. CDR3 nucleotides: TGCAGCGTTGCCTACAGCGCATCTGGAAACACCATATATTTT. It translates to CSVAYSASGNTIYF. The full variable domain, in which reference TRBV29-1 and TRBJ1-3 provide the parts outside the CDR3, is SAVISQKPSRDICQRGTSLTIQCQVDSQVTMMFWYRQQPGQSLTLIATANQGSEATYESGFVIDKFPISRPNLTFSTLTVSNMSPEDSSIYLCSVAYSASGNTIYFGEGSWLTVV.